This is a list of T cell receptor beta chains from one sample in a study of neurological immune-mediated disorders. TCRdb called the 5' RACE reads again in MiXCR, with one record for every CDR3 protein. Of more than 35,000 distinct CDR3 sequences in the sample, about a tenth are singletons; the top ten hold 6.6%. Material for sequencing was PBMCs. These receptors came from a woman aged 25 to 39 with HTLV-1-associated myelopathy (HAM/TSP). Both conserved end residues are part of each CDR3. Each record gives: V gene, D gene, clone size, J gene, CDR3 protein, CDR3 DNA. D genes are given only for firm matches. Clone size, where shown, is once, few, many, or a class for clones that have expanded.

TRBV5-1	TRBD1	many	TRBJ1-2	CASSLGWDSRYGYTF	TGCGCCAGCAGCTTGGGTTGGGACAGCCGCTATGGCTACACCTTC
TRBV6-5	.	many	TRBJ1-5	CASSEGTYSNQPQHF	TGTGCCAGCAGCGAAGGGACATATAGCAATCAGCCCCAGCATTTT
TRBV7-6	TRBD1	many	TRBJ1-3	CASSLQGVNSGNTIYF	TGTGCCAGCAGCTTACAGGGGGTTAACTCTGGAAACACCATATATTTT
TRBV6-5	.	many	TRBJ1-2	CASSYRLGYTF	TGTGCCAGCAGTTATAGGCTTGGCTACACCTTC
TRBV5-1	.	few	TRBJ2-7	CASSSPSDEQYF	TGCGCCAGCAGCTCCCCAAGCGACGAGCAGTACTTC
TRBV6-5	.	many	TRBJ1-2	CASSYSPTGHQGGYTF	TGTGCCAGCAGTTACTCGCCTACAGGGCACCAGGGAGGCTACACCTTC
TRBV6-6	TRBD1	many	TRBJ2-5	CASSNRGRETQYF	TGTGCCAGCAGCAACAGGGGGAGGGAGACCCAGTACTTC
TRBV5-1	.	many	TRBJ2-7	CASSLKGQRGSYEQYF	TGCGCCAGCAGCCTGAAAGGACAGCGGGGATCCTACGAGCAGTACTTC
TRBV20-1	.	many	TRBJ1-3	CSARGGEPYLNTIYF	TGCAGTGCTAGGGGGGGGGAACCTTATCTCAACACCATATATTTT
TRBV2	TRBD1	many	TRBJ1-6	CASRATGLFSPLHF	TGTGCCAGCAGAGCGACAGGGTTGTTTTCACCCCTCCACTTT
TRBV6-5	.	many	TRBJ2-7	CASSYSSGARSYEQYF	TGTGCCAGCAGTTACTCATCAGGGGCGCGATCCTACGAGCAGTACTTC
TRBV5-1	TRBD1	many	TRBJ1-2	CASSLTGETNYGYTF	TGCGCCAGCAGCTTGACAGGGGAAACTAACTATGGCTACACCTTC
TRBV5-1	.	many	TRBJ2-1	CASSFDRETAYNEQFF	TGCGCCAGCAGCTTCGACCGGGAAACCGCCTACAATGAGCAGTTCTTC
TRBV10-3	.	many	TRBJ2-3	CAISPLGQGPHHTDTQYF	TGTGCCATCAGCCCCCTTGGGCAGGGGCCCCATCACACAGATACGCAGTATTTT
TRBV12-3/TRBV12-4	.	many	TRBJ2-3	CASSFGAGSTDTQYF	TGTGCCAGCAGTTTCGGGGCAGGGAGCACAGATACGCAGTATTTT
TRBV7-2	.	many	TRBJ2-1	CASSLESWGYNEQFF	TGTGCCAGCAGCTTAGAGAGTTGGGGGTACAATGAGCAGTTCTTC
TRBV29-1	.	many	TRBJ1-2	CSVASGTKYGYTF	TGCAGCGTAGCGTCCGGGACAAAATATGGCTACACCTTC
TRBV19	.	few	TRBJ1-3	CASNYGLGSGNTIYF	TGTGCCAGTAATTATGGGTTGGGCTCTGGAAACACCATATATTTT
TRBV20-1	.	many	TRBJ2-7	CSAPWVHEQYF	TGCAGTGCCCCCTGGGTCCACGAGCAGTACTTC
TRBV10-1	TRBD1	.	TRBJ2-1	CASSEFTGAEYNEQFF	TGCGCCAGCAGTGAGTTTACAGGGGCCGAATACAATGAGCAGTTCTTC
TRBV7-2	.	many	TRBJ1-1	CASSFLLGGGTEAFF	TGTGCCAGCAGCTTTCTTCTAGGGGGGGGGACTGAAGCTTTCTTT
TRBV15	TRBD1	many	TRBJ2-1	CATSGRTGGYFEQFF	TGTGCCACCAGCGGACGGACAGGGGGTTATTTTGAGCAGTTCTTC
TRBV20-1	TRBD2	many	TRBJ2-7	CSAISPSGGVSEQYF	TGCAGTGCCATCAGTCCTAGCGGGGGGGTCTCCGAGCAGTACTTC
TRBV6-5	.	many	TRBJ2-3	CASSYSQGSRGVADTQYF	TGTGCCAGCAGTTACTCGCAGGGCAGCAGGGGGGTCGCAGATACGCAGTATTTT
TRBV20-1	TRBD1	.	TRBJ1-1	CSAITTGGGEAFF	TGCAGTGCTATTACAACAGGGGGCGGGGAGGCTTTCTTT
TRBV5-4	.	many	TRBJ2-7	CASSFGQTNSYEQYF	TGTGCCAGCAGCTTTGGGCAGACGAACTCCTACGAGCAGTACTTC
TRBV7-9	.	many	TRBJ2-3	CASSLRRTDTQYF	TGTGCCAGCAGCTTACGGCGCACAGATACGCAGTATTTT
TRBV7-9	.	few	TRBJ1-4	CASSSGQRTNEKLFF	TGTGCCAGCAGCTCAGGACAGAGGACTAATGAAAAACTGTTTTTT
TRBV14	.	many	TRBJ1-1	CASSQGWNTEAFF	TGTGCCAGCAGCCAGGGGTGGAACACTGAAGCTTTCTTT
TRBV3-1	TRBD1	many	TRBJ1-2	CASSQVIQGAGGYTF	TGTGCCAGCAGCCAAGTAATTCAGGGGGCGGGGGGCTACACCTTC